The source of this T cell receptor beta chain is a study of identifying expanded T cells in peripheral blood. Sequencing used immunoSEQ multiplex PCR; TCRdb keeps in-frame clones, though not all of them. The sample includes tens of thousands of clones, 65% to 90% of them seen just once. V was pared by 8 bases and J by 4 bases, with 7 bases of the junction left unmatched. CDR3 length: 13 amino acids. CDR1 is SGHRS and CDR2 is YFSETQ in the germline V gene. This clone was seen only once. The sequence came from a person aged 18 to 75 in good health. The J gene is TRBJ2-5, the V gene TRBV5-1; 8 bases are shared with TRBD1. Sequenced input: blood. CDR3 sequence: CASAGQGRETQYF. In nucleotides, the CDR3 is TGCGCCAGTGCCGGACAGGGTAGAGAGACCCAGTACTTC. Looking up the rest from reference TRBV5-1 and TRBJ2-5 gives the full variable domain: KAGVTQTPRYLIKTRGQQVTLSCSPISGHRSVSWYQQTPGQGLQFLFEYFSETQRNKGNFPGRFSGRQFSNSRSEMNVSTLELGDSALYLCASAGQGRETQYFGPGTRLLVL.